The sequence of this T cell receptor beta chain was determined in a study of identical twins. CDR1 DFQATT and CDR2 SNEGSKA come from the germline V gene (reference sequence). This CDR3 is 15 amino acids long. The V segment lost 4 bases and the J segment 4 bases; nucleotides outside the gene matches: 11. This clonotype appeared a few times. Its cognate antigen is unknown. TCRdb analysed the 5' RACE reads with MiXCR anew, one entry per CDR3 protein. Of 600,000 to 850,000 distinct CDR3 sequences listed, about 18% are singletons. Study results and caveats: The study based its conclusions on cross-sectional statistical analysis and did not follow the same donors.

This sample also belongs to another study, concerning T cells expressing NK-cell markers.

The rearrangement uses TRBV20-1 and TRBJ2-3; 7 nucleotides agree with TRBD2. This receptor was identified in a woman aged 18-29 years in good health. Material for sequencing was PBMCs. As DNA, the CDR3 is TGCAGTGCTACGAGTGGGGCGGGGGAACCAGATACGCAGTATTTT. Translated, it gives CSATSGAGEPDTQYF.